Given below is one T cell receptor beta chain in context. This CDR3 is 15 amino acids long. Trimming left V 2 bases short and J 0 bases short, with 11 bases between. The germline V gene encodes CDR1 SGHVS and CDR2 FNYEAQ. Methods used by the authors: Using reference gene primer amplification, nucleated cell counts were estimated. Profiling relied on immunoSEQ multiplex PCR, and the TCRdb table lists in-frame clones only, not all of them. V and J calls and clone size follow that table, whereas D and trimming were derived from the DNA. The sample has some 340,000 clones, roughly 85% seen once; the top ten hold roughly 3.7%. The data were obtained in a study of blood T cell repertoires in COVID-19. Study context: Samples of COVID-19 (acute and convalescent) were obtained from the United States, Italy and Spain. Nucleic acid was either cDNA or gDNA, and it came from T cells, B-cell-depleted T cells, or PBMCs.

The sequenced sample was peripheral blood. This TCR was sampled from a woman aged 18-35 years with acute or convalescent COVID-19. The chain uses TRBV7-6 and TRBJ2-7; D is unclear. CDR3 sequence (DNA): TGTGCCAGCAGCTTACAGGCCGAGAGCTCCTACGAGCAGTACTTC. This sequence encodes CASSLQAESSYEQYF.